This is a list of T cell receptor beta chains from one sample in a study of CDR3 diversity in severe acne. MiXCR, run by TCRdb on the PCR reads, gives a single entry per CDR3 protein. The data hold approximately 90,000 distinct CDR3 sequences, with around half observed a single time. Sequencing was carried out using blood. The receptors shown here come from a male donor in good health, serving as a control. The CDR3 runs from the conserved cysteine through the conserved F or W. A D gene is named only where the DNA matches it firmly. Not every row has a clone size; where given, it reads once, few, many or a size class.

J gene	clone size	V gene	D gene	CDR3 DNA	CDR3 protein
TRBJ1-1	NA	TRBV2	NA	TGTGCCAGCAGGGTCCACCGAGAAGGGACTGAAGCTTTCTTT	CASRVHREGTEAFF
TRBJ1-3	NA	TRBV6-1	TRBD1	TGTGCCGGGTGCACGGGACAGGAATGTATTGGCTACACCATATATTTT	CAGCTGQECIGYTIYF
TRBJ2-3	many	TRBV6-5	NA	TGTGCCAGCAGTCGCGGACAGACAGATACGCAGTATTTT	CASSRGQTDTQYF
TRBJ1-2	NA	TRBV5-1	NA	TGCGCCAGCAGAGGGGACAATTCAGGGGATGGCTACACCTTC	CASRGDNSGDGYTF
TRBJ1-1	few	TRBV19	NA	TGTGCCAGTAAGGACATCCCCCCTCGGAGTGAAGCTTTCTTT	CASKDIPPRSEAFF
TRBJ1-5	NA	TRBV7-2	NA	TGTGCCAGCAGCTTTAACCAGTTTCAGCCCCAGCATTTT	CASSFNQFQPQHF
TRBJ2-7	NA	TRBV7-9	NA	TGTGCCAGCAGCTTAGTGTCCGTAGGGGCCAGCGAGCAGTACTTC	CASSLVSVGASEQYF
TRBJ1-1	few	TRBV13	NA	TGTGCCAGCAGCCCAGAAGGGAACGCTGAAGCTTTCTTT	CASSPEGNAEAFF
TRBJ2-7	NA	TRBV7-3	TRBD2	TGTGCCAGCAGCTTATGGGGCGGGAGCTCCTACGAGCGGTACTTC	CASSLWGGSSYERYF
TRBJ1-4	many	TRBV2	TRBD1	TGTGCCAGCACCTTACACGACAGGGTTCCCGGTGAAAAACTGTTTTTT	CASTLHDRVPGEKLFF
TRBJ2-2	NA	TRBV7-9	TRBD1	TGCGCCAGCAGCTCCGGGGCCGGGACAGGGGGCTCGGAGCTGTTTTTT	CASSSGAGTGGSELFF
TRBJ1-1	NA	TRBV7-2	NA	TGTGCCAGCAGCCCTCGGGGGGGGCTGTCGGCTTTCTTT	CASSPRGGLSAFF
TRBJ2-1	many	TRBV12-3/TRBV12-4	TRBD2	TGTGCCAGCAGTTTGGGGACTAGCGGGACAAGCTCCTACAATGAGCAGTTCTTC	CASSLGTSGTSSYNEQFF
TRBJ1-1	NA	TRBV13	TRBD1	TGTGCCAGCAGCTTAGGGGACAGGGAAGGGAGCACTGAAGCTTTCTTT	CASSLGDREGSTEAFF
TRBJ2-5	NA	TRBV10-1	NA	TGCGCCAGCAGTGGTGCCGGGGCCGGGGAGACCCAGTACTTC	CASSGAGAGETQYF
TRBJ2-7	many	TRBV2	NA	TGTGCCAGCAATGTAGACACGAAGCAGTACTTC	CASNVDTKQYF
TRBJ2-1	few	TRBV25-1	TRBD2	TGTGCCAGCAGTGATTCCGGGACTAGCGGGGCCAATGGGCAGTCCTTC	CASSDSGTSGANGQSF
TRBJ1-2	few	TRBV7-9	NA	TGTGCCAGCAGCCCCGGGACACACCTCTATGGCTACACCTTC	CASSPGTHLYGYTF